One sample yielded the 16 T cell receptor beta chains listed below, sequenced in a study of T cell changes during pregnancy in multiple sclerosis. Measured with immunoSEQ multiplex PCR; TCRdb has only the in-frame clones, and not every one. The data hold about 77,000 clones, with 85% to 95% observed a single time. The sample consisted of peripheral blood, taken after pregnancy. These receptors originate from a female donor in good health, enrolled as a control in a pregnancy study.

Here the CDR3 DNA reads TGTGCCAGCAGCGCCAGGGTTGGGACAAATGAAAAACTGTTTTTT. It specifies CASSARVGTNEKLFF. V is TRBV7-9 and J is TRBJ1-4; possibly TRBD1 for D (6 bases). Germline V CDR1 and CDR2: SEHNR, FQNEAQ (reference sequence). The ends were cut back, 5 bases at V and 5 bases at J, with 15 bases in the middle. This CDR3 has 15 amino acids.

The genes are TRBV7-9 and TRBJ2-4, with 7 positions matching TRBD1. Germline assignment: CDR1 SEHNR and CDR2 FQNEAQ (reference sequence). The CDR3 extends over 13 amino acids. The J segment lost 13 bases and the V segment lost 4 bases, leaving 10 bases of the junction unmatched. The CDR3: CASSSGQVWGQYF. The CDR3 DNA reads TGTGCCAGCAGCTCCGGACAGGTTTGGGGCCAGTACTTC.

The genes are TRBV6-5 and TRBJ1-6; 8 bases agree with TRBD1. Per germline, CDR1 MNHEY and CDR2 SVGAGI. The V segment lost 5 bases and the J segment 9 bases; nucleotides outside the gene matches: 9. This CDR3 contains 15 residues. CDR3 in DNA: TGTGCCAGCAGTAGCGGACAGGGTCTTTCTTCACCCCTCCACTTT. Protein product: CASSSGQGLSSPLHF.

The chain joins TRBV19 to TRBJ2-3; tentative D call: TRBD1 (6 bases). The CDR3 runs to 15 residues. From germline, CDR1 is LNHDA and CDR2 SQIVND (reference sequence). V lost 3 bases and J lost 1, with 11 bases in between. The DNA for the CDR3 is TGTGCCAGTAGTATTAAAGGGGGTGGCACAGATACGCAGTATTTT. Its protein is CASSIKGGGTDTQYF. Full variable domain (missing parts from reference TRBV19 and TRBJ2-3): DGGITQSPKYLFRKEGQNVTLSCEQNLNHDAMYWYRQDPGQGLRLIYYSQIVNDFQKGDIAEGYSVSREKKESFPLTVTSAQKNPTAFYLCASSIKGGGTDTQYFGPGTRLTVL.

The chain links TRBV29-1 to TRBJ2-3; 7 bases match TRBD1. Losses at the gene ends were 7 bases for V and 3 bases for J; bases not matched to a gene: 4. Germline-derived CDR1 and CDR2 are SQVTM and ANQGSEA. This CDR3 region has 12 residues. The CDR3 region is CSGTGQTDTQYF. The CDR3 region has the DNA TGCAGCGGGACGGGACAGACAGATACGCAGTATTTT.

The table lists this clone with a count of one. The chain combines TRBV11-2 with TRBJ2-7; 7 bases align to TRBD2. The V gene's germline CDR1 is SGHAT and CDR2 FQNNGV. This CDR3 contains 15 residues. V was clipped by 6 bases and J by 3 bases; unmatched bases: 11. The CDR3 DNA follows: TGTGCCAGCAGTCGGGGAGGGGCGGGTCTCTACGAGCAGTACTTC. It specifies CASSRGGAGLYEQYF.

This sequence joins TRBV6-5 and TRBJ2-3; TRBD2 might be the D (6 bases). The CDR3 is 16 amino acids. Trimming took 0 bases from V and 5 from J, leaving 15 bases between them. Germline CDR1 reads MNHEY; CDR2 reads SVGAGI. The CDR3 nucleotides are TGTGCCAGCAGTTACTCGATCCTAGCGAGAATAGATACGCAGTATTTT. Its protein product is CASSYSILARIDTQYF.

This chain joins TRBV5-1 and TRBJ1-4, with TRBD1 matching 8 bases. V was clipped by 0 bases and J by 5 bases; unmatched bases: 6. The germline V gene encodes CDR1 SGHRS and CDR2 YFSETQ. The CDR3 has 16 residues. The DNA of the CDR3 is TGCGCCAGCAGCTTGGCCGGGACAGGAGCCAATGAAAAACTGTTTTTT. It codes for CASSLAGTGANEKLFF.

The chain carries TRBV28 and TRBJ2-7; D possibly corresponds to TRBD1 (6 bases). With 6 bases removed from V and 2 bases from J, the gap between germline ends came to 11 bases. The germline V gene has CDR1 MDHEN and CDR2 SYDVKM. This CDR3 contains 13 residues. This CDR3 reads CASSPGQTYEQYF. As DNA, the CDR3 is TGTGCCAGCAGCCCTGGACAGACCTACGAGCAGTACTTC.

The CDR3 spells CASSSGGAGGMTQYF. For the CDR3, the DNA is TGTGCCAGCAGCTCCGGGGGGGCAGGGGGGATGACCCAGTACTTC. The rearrangement links TRBV7-2 to TRBJ2-5; D is possibly TRBD2 (8 bases). V was trimmed by 4 bases and J by 7 bases, leaving 19 bases between them. Per the germline V gene, CDR1 is SGHTA and CDR2 is FQGNSA. The CDR3 sequence is 15 residues long.

CDR3 DNA: TGTGCCAGCTATCCAGCGGGAGCAGCGGATACGCAGTATTTT. Protein sequence: CASYPAGAADTQYF. The gene calls are TRBV27 and TRBJ2-3; TRBD2 aligns across 8 bases. Germline-derived CDR1 and CDR2 are MNHEY and SMNVEV (reference sequence). V shed 8 bases, J shed 6 bases, and the junction held 10 bases outside the gene matches. This CDR3 contains 14 residues.

The V call is TRBV18, the J call TRBJ2-2, with 9 bases that match TRBD2. V shed 6 bases and J 1 base; nucleotides not matched to a gene: 9. In germline, CDR1 is KGHSH, CDR2 LQKENI. This CDR3 spans 17 amino acids. The CDR3 nucleotides are TGTGCCAGCTCCCAAATGCAGACTAGCGGGAACACCGGGGAGCTGTTTTTT. Its translation is CASSQMQTSGNTGELFF.

The rearrangement links TRBV10-2 to TRBJ2-6; 7 bases are a match to TRBD2. CDR1 and CDR2 (germline): WSHSY, SAAADI. V lost 11 bases, J lost 0 bases, and 1 base stayed unmatched. The CDR3 runs 13 residues. For the CDR3, the DNA is TGCGCCGGGGGGGGCTCTGGGGCCAACGTCCTGACTTTC. Its protein is CAGGGSGANVLTF.

The V gene is TRBV20-1, the J gene TRBJ2-1, with D maybe TRBD1 (5 bases). The germline V gene has CDR1 DFQATT and CDR2 SNEGSKA (reference sequence). V lost 3 bases to trimming and J lost 8 bases, with 8 bases between them. The CDR3 totals 11 residues. In DNA, the CDR3 is TGCAGTGCTAGGGACATTCATGAGCAGTTCTTC. Protein: CSARDIHEQFF.

The CDR3: CASIISGGVYNEQFF. For the CDR3, the DNA is TGTGCCAGCATCATAAGCGGGGGGGTCTACAATGAGCAGTTCTTC. The V and J genes are TRBV7-2 and TRBJ2-1; 10 bases are shared with TRBD2. Germline CDR1 is SGHTA and CDR2 is FQGNSA. V trimming: 7 bases; J trimming: 3 bases; junction bases outside the gene matches: 6. The CDR3 runs to 15 residues. Combining the CDR3 with reference TRBV7-2 and TRBJ2-1 gives the whole variable domain GAGVSQSPSNKVTEKGKDVELRCDPISGHTALYWYRQSLGQGLEFLIYFQGNSAPDKSGLPSDRFSAERTGGSVSTLTIQRTQQEDSAVYLCASIISGGVYNEQFFGPGTRLTVL.

V is TRBV6-6 and J is TRBJ1-4, with 7 bases lining up with TRBD1. The junction had 8 bases not matched to a gene; V was cut back by 6 bases and J by 7 bases. Germline V gene lookup returns CDR1 MNHNY and CDR2 SVGAGI (reference sequence). This CDR3 comprises 14 residues. The CDR3 region is CASRGPTGVEKLFF. In nucleotides, the CDR3 is TGTGCCAGCAGAGGGCCTACAGGGGTTGAAAAACTGTTTTTT.